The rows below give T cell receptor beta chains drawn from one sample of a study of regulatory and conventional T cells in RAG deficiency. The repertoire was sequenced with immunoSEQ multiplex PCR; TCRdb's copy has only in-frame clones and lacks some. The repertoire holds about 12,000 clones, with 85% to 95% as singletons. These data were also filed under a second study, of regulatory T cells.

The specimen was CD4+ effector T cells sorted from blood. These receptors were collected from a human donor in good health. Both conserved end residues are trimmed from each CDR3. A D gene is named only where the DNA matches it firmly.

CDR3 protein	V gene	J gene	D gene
SVRPDGVSNQPQH	TRBV29-1	TRBJ1-5	NA
ASSIGQGARMNTEAF	TRBV21-1	TRBJ1-1	NA
ASSYLGKYNSPLH	TRBV6-6	TRBJ1-6	NA
ASSIGQAGSGNTIY	TRBV19	TRBJ1-3	NA
ASSQGVGYEQY	TRBV28	TRBJ2-7	TRBD1
ASSPKTGQETQY	TRBV5-4	TRBJ2-5	NA
ASTPSGSPYNEQF	TRBV19	TRBJ2-1	TRBD2
ASSETAPGANVLT	TRBV2	TRBJ2-6	NA
ASSPLRTSGSSSYNEQF	TRBV18	TRBJ2-1	TRBD2
ASSQGTDYYSNQPQH	TRBV4-1	TRBJ1-5	NA
ASSYQRGFSTDTQY	TRBV25-1	TRBJ2-3	TRBD2
SVDGRGGTDTQY	TRBV29-1	TRBJ2-3	NA
ASSLAAQEF	TRBV7-2	TRBJ2-1	NA
ASNSRDRLAGELF	TRBV6-1	TRBJ2-2	TRBD1
ASSARPSNYGYT	TRBV2	TRBJ1-2	NA
ASSLGSGSGNTIY	TRBV7-9	TRBJ1-3	NA
ATSPLADLGENIQY	TRBV15	TRBJ2-4	NA
ASRGIQNTEAF	TRBV6-5	TRBJ1-1	NA
ASSLADSRANYGYT	TRBV5-8	TRBJ1-2	NA
ASSEYVGAGYT	TRBV2	TRBJ1-2	NA
ASSLDGPSSYEQY	TRBV5-1	TRBJ2-7	NA
ASTPIGANEQY	TRBV5-6	NA	NA
ASQYREINYEQY	TRBV2	TRBJ2-7	NA
ASSLVGLAAGASTDTQY	TRBV5-4	TRBJ2-3	TRBD2
ASSLGIDEQY	TRBV5-6	TRBJ2-7	NA
ASSEPTRGRGETQY	TRBV25-1	TRBJ2-5	TRBD2
SVVAAMNTEAF	TRBV29-1	TRBJ1-1	NA
VREGQGRRYT	TRBV30	TRBJ1-2	TRBD1
ASSPGRAGHGYT	TRBV18	TRBJ1-2	NA
ASSYFSSQTNEQF	TRBV6-6	TRBJ2-1	NA
ASRQDREAF	TRBV7-9	TRBJ1-1	NA
ASSLTGTKANEQF	TRBV7-9	TRBJ2-1	NA
ASTAGRRRNTHWDTEAF	TRBV19	TRBJ1-1	NA
ASSHQVVPSTEAF	TRBV14	TRBJ1-1	NA
ASSPGLAGANEQF	TRBV5-4	TRBJ2-1	TRBD2
ASSLPTGPYNEQF	TRBV28	TRBJ2-1	NA
ASSSLTGTANYGYT	TRBV5-1	TRBJ1-2	TRBD1
ASSLEGSTQY	TRBV7-3	TRBJ2-3	NA
ASSIRYDRGNYEQY	TRBV5-1	TRBJ2-7	TRBD1
ASSLWSRNQPQH	TRBV5-6	TRBJ1-5	NA
ASSLAFRQGDYEQF	TRBV5-1	TRBJ2-1	TRBD1
SVKWNEKLF	TRBV29-1	TRBJ1-4	NA
ASSFGGSGTGSLGTDTQY	TRBV5-4	TRBJ2-3	TRBD1